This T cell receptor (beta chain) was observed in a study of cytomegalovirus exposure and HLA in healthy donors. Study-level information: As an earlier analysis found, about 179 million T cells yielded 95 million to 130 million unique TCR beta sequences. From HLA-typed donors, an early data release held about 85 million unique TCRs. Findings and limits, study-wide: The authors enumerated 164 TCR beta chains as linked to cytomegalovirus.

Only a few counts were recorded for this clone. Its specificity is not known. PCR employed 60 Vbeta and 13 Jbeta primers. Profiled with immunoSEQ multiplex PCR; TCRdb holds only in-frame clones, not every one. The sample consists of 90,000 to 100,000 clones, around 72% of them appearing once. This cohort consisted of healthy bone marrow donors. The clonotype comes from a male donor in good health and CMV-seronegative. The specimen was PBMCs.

The CDR3, as DNA: TGTGCCAGCAGCATCACTAGCGGGAGCACAGATACGCAGTATTTT. Translating gives CASSITSGSTDTQYF. The V and J genes are TRBV7-8 and TRBJ2-3; 9 bases are shared with TRBD2. The ends lost 5 bases at V and 0 bases at J; junction bases unmatched: 3. Germline values: CDR1 SGHVS, CDR2 FQNEAQ. The CDR3 has 15 amino acids.